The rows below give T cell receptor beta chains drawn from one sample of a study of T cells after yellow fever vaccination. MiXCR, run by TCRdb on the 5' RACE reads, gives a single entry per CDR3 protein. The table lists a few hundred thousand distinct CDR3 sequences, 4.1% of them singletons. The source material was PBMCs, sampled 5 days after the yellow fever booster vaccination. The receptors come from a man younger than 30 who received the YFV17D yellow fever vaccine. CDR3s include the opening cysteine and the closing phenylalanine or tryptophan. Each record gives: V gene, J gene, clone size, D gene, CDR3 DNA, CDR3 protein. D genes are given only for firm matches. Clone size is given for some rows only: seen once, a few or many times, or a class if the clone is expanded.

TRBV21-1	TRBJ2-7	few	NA	TGTGCCAGCAGCCCGAGTGGCGGGGGGGACTACGAGCAGTACTTC	CASSPSGGGDYEQYF
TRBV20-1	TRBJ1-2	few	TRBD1	TGCAGTGCTAGAGGGGACAGGGATGGCTACACCTTC	CSARGDRDGYTF
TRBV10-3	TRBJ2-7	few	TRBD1	TGTGCCATCAGTGAGTCGAGCAGGGGGCGGCACGAGCAGTACTTC	CAISESSRGRHEQYF
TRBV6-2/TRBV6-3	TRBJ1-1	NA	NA	TGTGCCAGCACTCGGACGGAGGACATCACTGAAGCTTTCTTT	CASTRTEDITEAFF
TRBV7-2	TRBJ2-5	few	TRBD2	TGTGCCAGTTATAGCGGGGGGGCCGGGGGAGAGACCCAGTACTTC	CASYSGGAGGETQYF
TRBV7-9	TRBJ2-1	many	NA	TGTGCCAGCAGCTTCCAGAGCCCCTACAATGAGCAGTTCTTC	CASSFQSPYNEQFF
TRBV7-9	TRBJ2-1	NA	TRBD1	TGTGCCAGCAGCCCTCGAGGGGGCGTATCCAATGAGCAGTTCTTC	CASSPRGGVSNEQFF
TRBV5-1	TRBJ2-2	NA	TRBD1	TGCGCCAGCAGAGAGGCAGGGGGCATGTACACCGGGGAGCTGTTTTTT	CASREAGGMYTGELFF
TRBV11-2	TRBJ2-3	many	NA	TGTGCCAGCAGCTTTTCCCGCGATACGCAGTATTTT	CASSFSRDTQYF
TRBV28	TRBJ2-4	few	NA	TGTGCCAGCAGTCCAGTACTAGCCAAAAACATTCAGTACTTC	CASSPVLAKNIQYF
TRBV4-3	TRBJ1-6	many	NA	TGCGCCAGCAGCCAAGATCCGGGGACCCAAAATTCACCCCTCCACTTT	CASSQDPGTQNSPLHF
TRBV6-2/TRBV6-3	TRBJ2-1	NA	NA	TGTGCCAGCAGTTACGAAAGGGGCGTTGAGCAGTTCTTC	CASSYERGVEQFF
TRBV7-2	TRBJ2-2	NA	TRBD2	TGTGCCAGCAGCTACGCTAGCGGGGCGGGGGAGCTGTTTTTT	CASSYASGAGELFF
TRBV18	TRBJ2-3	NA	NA	TGTGCCAGCTCACCAACGGCAGGGTTCACAGATACGCAGTATTTT	CASSPTAGFTDTQYF
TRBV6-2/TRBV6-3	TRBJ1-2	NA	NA	TGTGCCAGCAGTTACTCTCAAGAGGGGGACGGCTACACCTTC	CASSYSQEGDGYTF
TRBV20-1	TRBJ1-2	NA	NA	TGCAGCGCTAAAGCTAACTATGGCTACACCTTC	CSAKANYGYTF
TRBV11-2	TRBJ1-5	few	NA	TGTGCCAGCAGCTCGCGAAATCAGCCCCAGCATTTT	CASSSRNQPQHF
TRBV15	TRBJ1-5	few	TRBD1	TGTGCCACCAGCAGCACTCGACAGGGGAATCAGCCCCAGCATTTT	CATSSTRQGNQPQHF
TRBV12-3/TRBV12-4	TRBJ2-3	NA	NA	TGTGCCAGCACAGAGCGGGACAGATACACAGATACGCAGTATTTT	CASTERDRYTDTQYF
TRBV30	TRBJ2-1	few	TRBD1	TGTGCCTACCGGGACAGGGGGGAAAATGAGCAGTTCTTC	CAYRDRGENEQFF